The TCR beta chain described here comes from a study of blood T cell repertoires in COVID-19. Whole-study context: The analysed material was cDNA or gDNA that came from T cells, B-cell-depleted T cells, or PBMCs.

Using immunoSEQ multiplex PCR, the repertoire was profiled, and TCRdb retains in-frame clones only, with some absent. The table shows roughly 70,000 clones, with 85% to 90% occurring only once. V shed 6 bases and J 7 bases; nucleotides not matched to a gene: 8. The CDR3 covers 14 residues. The germline V gene encodes CDR1 SGHRS and CDR2 YFSETQ. Sequencing input: peripheral blood. This clonotype was obtained from a man aged 70 or older with active COVID-19. The genes are TRBV5-1 and TRBJ2-2, with 8 bases lining up with TRBD2. The CDR3 region has the DNA TGCGCCAGCAAACGACTAGCGCCCCACGGGGAGCTGTTTTTT. It encodes CASKRLAPHGELFF.